A selection of T cell receptor beta chains follows, all from one sample in a study of shared clonotypes between healthy human individuals. Libraries were prepared by immunoSEQ multiplex PCR; TCRdb keeps only in-frame clonotypes and omits some of them. The table lists millions of clones, around 96% of them singletons. The source material was naive CD8+ T cells sorted from blood. The origin of the receptors is a man aged 18 to 35 in good health. Each CDR3 is given with its conserved first and last residue. Fields, in order: D gene, clone size, V gene, J gene, CDR3 protein, CDR3 DNA. The D gene is left open where the match is weak. Rows give clone size only sometimes, using once, few, many, or a class for an expanded clone.

D gene: NA; clone size: once; V gene: TRBV11-2; J gene: TRBJ1-5; CDR3 protein: CASSFSGYSNQPQHF; CDR3 DNA: TGTGCCAGCAGCTTCTCGGGATATAGCAATCAGCCCCAGCATTTT
D gene: TRBD1; clone size: NA; V gene: TRBV27; J gene: TRBJ2-7; CDR3 protein: CASSQGQGAYEQYF; CDR3 DNA: TGTGCCAGCAGTCAGGGACAGGGTGCCTACGAGCAGTACTTC
D gene: TRBD1; clone size: once; V gene: TRBV28; J gene: TRBJ2-1; CDR3 protein: CASRMGTGWNEQFF; CDR3 DNA: TGTGCCAGCAGGATGGGGACAGGGTGGAATGAGCAGTTCTTC
D gene: NA; clone size: NA; V gene: TRBV13; J gene: TRBJ1-1; CDR3 protein: CASSPPGHRVTEAFF; CDR3 DNA: TGTGCCAGCAGCCCTCCGGGACACAGGGTTACTGAAGCTTTCTTT
D gene: NA; clone size: NA; V gene: TRBV6-5; J gene: TRBJ2-7; CDR3 protein: CASSRILGLGEQYF; CDR3 DNA: TGTGCCAGCAGTCGCATACTAGGGTTAGGCGAGCAGTACTTC
D gene: NA; clone size: NA; V gene: TRBV7-9; J gene: TRBJ2-2; CDR3 protein: CASSSLPFTGELFF; CDR3 DNA: TGTGCCAGCAGCTCTCTGCCTTTCACCGGGGAGCTGTTTTTT
D gene: NA; clone size: NA; V gene: TRBV10-1; J gene: TRBJ2-3; CDR3 protein: CASSDPGENHQGTQYF; CDR3 DNA: TGCGCCAGCAGTGACCCCGGGGAGAATCACCAGGGTACGCAGTATTTT
D gene: NA; clone size: NA; V gene: TRBV7-9; J gene: TRBJ1-2; CDR3 protein: CASSSGGGGDGYTF; CDR3 DNA: TGTGCCAGCAGCTCCGGGGGAGGGGGAGATGGCTACACCTTC
D gene: NA; clone size: NA; V gene: TRBV27; J gene: TRBJ2-7; CDR3 protein: CASSLGGVGYEQYF; CDR3 DNA: TGTGCCAGCAGTTTGGGGGGAGTCGGCTACGAGCAGTACTTC
D gene: TRBD1; clone size: NA; V gene: TRBV4-2; J gene: TRBJ1-1; CDR3 protein: CASSRETGGAEAFF; CDR3 DNA: TGTGCCAGCAGCCGGGAAACAGGGGGGGCTGAAGCTTTCTTT
D gene: NA; clone size: once; V gene: TRBV30; J gene: TRBJ2-3; CDR3 protein: CAWSVPGDWGRHTQYF; CDR3 DNA: TGTGCCTGGAGTGTACCAGGGGACTGGGGGAGGCATACGCAGTATTTT
D gene: NA; clone size: NA; V gene: TRBV28; J gene: TRBJ2-7; CDR3 protein: CASSPRVGEGADYEQYF; CDR3 DNA: TGTGCCAGCAGTCCCCGTGTGGGGGAGGGGGCAGATTACGAGCAGTACTTC
D gene: NA; clone size: NA; V gene: TRBV7-3; J gene: TRBJ2-3; CDR3 protein: CASSLNGPNTQYF; CDR3 DNA: TGTGCCAGCAGCTTAAATGGCCCGAATACGCAGTATTTT
D gene: NA; clone size: NA; V gene: TRBV9; J gene: TRBJ1-2; CDR3 protein: CASSVERSNYGYTF; CDR3 DNA: TGTGCCAGCAGCGTAGAGAGGAGTAACTATGGCTACACCTTC
D gene: TRBD2; clone size: NA; V gene: TRBV27; J gene: TRBJ2-7; CDR3 protein: CASSLGLAGGLAFYEQYF; CDR3 DNA: TGTGCCAGCAGCCTCGGACTAGCGGGGGGCCTTGCTTTTTACGAGCAGTACTTC
D gene: TRBD1; clone size: NA; V gene: TRBV27; J gene: TRBJ2-1; CDR3 protein: CASSFGTGSYNEQFF; CDR3 DNA: TGTGCCAGCAGTTTTGGGACAGGGTCCTACAATGAGCAGTTCTTC
D gene: NA; clone size: NA; V gene: TRBV27; J gene: TRBJ1-1; CDR3 protein: CASSYGLNFGEAFF; CDR3 DNA: TGTGCCAGCAGTTACGGACTGAACTTTGGTGAAGCTTTCTTT
D gene: NA; clone size: NA; V gene: TRBV9; J gene: TRBJ2-3; CDR3 protein: CASSVEAATSTDTQYF; CDR3 DNA: TGTGCCAGCAGCGTAGAAGCAGCCACAAGCACAGATACGCAGTATTTT
D gene: TRBD1; clone size: NA; V gene: TRBV5-4; J gene: TRBJ1-3; CDR3 protein: CASSSRQGTGNTIYF; CDR3 DNA: TGTGCCAGCAGCTCTAGACAGGGCACTGGAAACACCATATATTTT
D gene: NA; clone size: NA; V gene: TRBV10-3; J gene: TRBJ2-2; CDR3 protein: CAIRDGGLTGELFF; CDR3 DNA: TGTGCCATCAGGGATGGGGGGCTCACCGGGGAGCTGTTTTTT